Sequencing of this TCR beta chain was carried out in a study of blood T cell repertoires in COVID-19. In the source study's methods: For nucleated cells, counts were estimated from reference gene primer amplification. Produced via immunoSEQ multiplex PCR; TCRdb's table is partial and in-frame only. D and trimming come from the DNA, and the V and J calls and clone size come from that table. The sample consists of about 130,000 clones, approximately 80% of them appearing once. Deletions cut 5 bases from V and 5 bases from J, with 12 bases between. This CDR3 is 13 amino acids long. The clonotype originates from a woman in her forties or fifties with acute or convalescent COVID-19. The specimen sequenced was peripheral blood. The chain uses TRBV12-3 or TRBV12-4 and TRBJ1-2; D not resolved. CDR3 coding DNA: TGTGCCAGCAGTCCGACTCGGACTTATGGCTACACCTTC. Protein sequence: CASSPTRTYGYTF.